Presented here are 28 T cell receptor beta chains from one specimen sequenced in a study of blood T cell repertoires in COVID-19. TCRdb keeps only in-frame clones here, not all; method: immunoSEQ multiplex PCR. The profile shows some 120,000 clones, approximately 78% of them singletons. Sample: peripheral blood. Receptors were obtained from a man aged 65 to 85 with acute or convalescent COVID-19.

The rearrangement uses TRBV3-1 (or the pseudogene TRBV3-2) and TRBJ2-1; 10 nucleotides align to TRBD2. The germline V gene encodes CDR1 LGHDT and CDR2 YNNKEL (reference sequence). Unmatched junction bases numbered 6, after V lost 0 bases and J lost 4 bases. This CDR3 has 17 residues. DNA of the CDR3: TGTGCCAGCAGCCAAGATCTTCGGACTAGCGGATACAATGAGCAGTTCTTC. Its protein is CASSQDLRTSGYNEQFF.

The chain is built from TRBV5-1 and TRBJ1-6, with D maybe TRBD1 (6 bases). Per the germline V gene, CDR1 is SGHRS and CDR2 is YFSETQ. CDR3 length equals 14 residues. Deletions cut 4 bases from V and 7 bases from J, with 12 bases between. The CDR3 DNA reads TGCGCCAGCAGCCCGGACAGTCTAAATTCACCCCTCCACTTT. Amino acids: CASSPDSLNSPLHF.

The chain is built from TRBV12-3 or TRBV12-4 and TRBJ1-1; the D is unclear. V lost 6 bases and J lost 1, with 9 bases in between. The CDR3 extends over 13 amino acids. CDR3 nucleotides: TGTGCCAGCAGCACTGACACGAACACTGAAGCTTTCTTT. This translates into CASSTDTNTEAFF.

This chain connects TRBV29-1 to TRBJ2-1, with D possibly being TRBD1 (5 bases). This CDR3 comprises 9 residues. CDR1 SQVTM and CDR2 ANQGSEA come from the germline V gene. Trimming took off 1 base at V and 15 bases at J, with 7 bases between the two ends. The CDR3 spells CSVEGQWFF. CDR3 DNA sequence: TGCAGCGTTGAAGGACAGTGGTTCTTC.

The chain employs TRBV4-1 and TRBJ2-4; possibly TRBD2 for D (6 bases). Trimming took 3 bases from V and 1 from J, leaving 22 bases between them. This CDR3 comprises 19 residues. The germline CDR1 and CDR2 sequences are MGHRA and YSYEKL. The CDR3 reads CASSQPGGTLKGAKNIQYF. The CDR3 DNA reads TGCGCCAGCAGCCAGCCCGGAGGGACGCTAAAAGGGGCCAAAAACATTCAGTACTTC.

V and J are TRBV9 and TRBJ2-2, with TRBD2 as a possible D gene (5 bases). Germline V gene sequence: CDR1 SGDLS, CDR2 YYNGEE. The CDR3 has 15 amino acids. V was shortened by 2 bases and J by 1 base, with 9 bases between the two germline ends. CDR3 DNA: TGTGCCAGCAGCGTGCGTAGCGAGAACACCGGGGAGCTGTTTTTT. Translation: CASSVRSENTGELFF. Based on the CDR3 plus reference TRBV9 and TRBJ2-2, the full variable domain is DSGVTQTPKHLITATGQRVTLRCSPRSGDLSVYWYQQSLDQGLQFLIQYYNGEERAKGNILERFSAQQFPDLHSELNLSSLELGDSALYFCASSVRSENTGELFFGEGSRLTVL.

The CDR3 here is CASKAGPGEQYF. In nucleotides, the CDR3 is TGTGCCAGCAAGGCGGGGCCAGGGGAGCAGTACTTC. The chain joins TRBV2 to TRBJ2-7; a weak D match, TRBD2 (6 bases). The germline V and J ends were trimmed by 7 bases and 7 bases, with 14 bases remaining between them. The germline gives CDR1 SNHLY, CDR2 FYNNEI. This CDR3 comprises 12 residues.

This clone has more than one count but fewer than ten. V and J are TRBV19 and TRBJ1-1, with D tentatively TRBD1 (6 bases). Per germline, CDR1 LNHDA and CDR2 SQIVND (reference sequence). The length of the CDR3 is 13 residues. V was clipped by 6 bases and J by 1 base, with 9 bases between them. CDR3 DNA: TGTGCCAGTAGCCTACAGGGGAACACTGAAGCTTTCTTT. It encodes CASSLQGNTEAFF.

The V gene is TRBV9, the J gene TRBJ2-2; perhaps TRBD1 as D (6 bases). This CDR3 is built from 18 residues. Germline V lookup: CDR1 SGDLS, CDR2 YYNGEE. Trimming took 1 base from V and 4 from J, leaving 20 bases between them. CDR3 amino acids: CASSVLYVGGQSTGELFF. CDR3 DNA: TGTGCCAGCAGCGTACTCTACGTCGGAGGACAGTCCACCGGGGAGCTGTTTTTT.

V and J are TRBV12-3 or TRBV12-4 and TRBJ1-5, with no clear D. The CDR3 is 13 amino acids. Between the trimmed V and J ends, which lost 5 bases and 4 bases, there was a span of 9 bases. CDR3 sequence: CASSDGGNQPQHF. CDR3 coding DNA: TGTGCCAGCAGTGATGGAGGGAATCAGCCCCAGCATTTT.

The genes are TRBV5-4 and TRBJ2-4; 8 nucleotides agree with TRBD2. CDR3 size: 14 residues. Germline assignment: CDR1 SGHNT and CDR2 YYREEE (reference sequence). V lost 3 bases, J lost 4 bases, and 3 bases stayed unmatched. This chain's CDR3 is CASSSAGGKNIQYF. The CDR3 DNA follows: TGTGCCAGCAGCTCTGCGGGGGGTAAAAACATTCAGTACTTC.

The J gene is TRBJ2-1, the V gene TRBV5-1, with a possible D match to TRBD1 (7 bases). V lost 4 bases and J lost 12, with 20 bases in between. The germline CDR1 and CDR2 sequences are SGHRS and YFSETQ. The CDR3 has 14 residues. CDR3 nucleotide sequence: TGCGCCAGCAGCGCGGGACAGCTGCTTGATGGGCAGTTCTTC. Its protein product is CASSAGQLLDGQFF.

This chain uses TRBV5-1 with TRBJ2-6, with 8 bases identical to TRBD1. CDR1 SGHRS and CDR2 YFSETQ come from the germline V gene. This CDR3 contains 19 residues. V lost 3 bases and J lost 0; bases outside the gene matches: 11. The CDR3 region is CASSSSSGQGYSGANVLTF. The CDR3 nucleotides read TGCGCCAGCAGCTCCTCTAGTGGACAGGGCTACTCTGGGGCCAACGTCCTGACTTTC.

The chain couples TRBV18 to TRBJ1-3; no clear D gene. V was cut by 3 bases and J by 0 bases, with 12 bases left in between. The CDR3 sequence is 16 residues long. The germline gives CDR1 KGHSH, CDR2 LQKENI. The CDR3 spells CASSPNAERSGNTIYF. The CDR3 DNA is TGTGCCAGCTCACCCAATGCAGAACGCTCTGGAAACACCATATATTTT.

This chain joins TRBV21-1 and TRBJ2-2; TRBD2 reflects the table's D call only, with no check against the DNA. TRBV21-1 is labeled a pseudogene. CDR3 size: 19 residues. The CDR3 coding sequence is TGTGCCAGCAGCAAACAGGGGACTAGCGGGAGCCCGAACACCGGGGAGCTGTTTTTT. As protein: CASSKQGTSGSPNTGELFF.

This clone was seen more than once but under ten times. The same CDR3 arises from other DNA sequences in this sample as well. The V and J genes are TRBV29-1 and TRBJ1-1; 10 bases are a match to TRBD1. The J segment lost 1 base and the V segment lost 4 bases, leaving 3 bases of the junction unmatched. Germline V gene sequence: CDR1 SQVTM, CDR2 ANQGSEA. This CDR3 region has 14 residues. CDR3 amino acids: CSVGRTGGNTEAFF. The CDR3 bases are TGCAGCGTTGGAAGGACAGGGGGGAACACTGAAGCTTTCTTT.

The chain links TRBV29-1 to TRBJ1-2; 8 nucleotides match TRBD1. CDR1 and CDR2 (germline): SQVTM, ANQGSEA. The junction had 11 bases not matched to a gene; V was cut back by 5 bases and J by 9 bases. The CDR3 length is 13 residues. CDR3 bases: TGCAGCGTTCAGTCCCCAGGGGGCTTAAGCTACACCTTC. Protein: CSVQSPGGLSYTF.

The CDR3 DNA reads as TGCAGTGCTAGTACGACAGCGAACACTGAAGCTTTCTTT. Protein product: CSASTTANTEAFF. The chain couples TRBV20-1 to TRBJ1-1, with D possibly being TRBD1 (5 bases). The germline V gene has CDR1 DFQATT and CDR2 SNEGSKA (reference sequence). The CDR3 spans 13 residues. Trimming removed 3 bases from V and 1 base from J, with 9 bases in between.

The V and J genes are TRBV19 and TRBJ1-6; TRBD1 might be the D (6 bases). The CDR3 is 16 amino acids. The germline V gene encodes CDR1 LNHDA and CDR2 SQIVND (reference sequence). V gave up 4 bases and J gave up 3 bases, with 13 bases separating them. This CDR3 reads CASSTQGAVYNSPLHF. CDR3 sequence (DNA): TGTGCCAGTAGTACACAGGGTGCCGTCTATAATTCACCCCTCCACTTT.

A remark on this clone: Compared with germline, one end of the junction differs, possibly owing to a read error. The gene calls are TRBV2 and TRBJ2-1, with D unclear. The CDR3 runs to 13 residues. CDR1 and CDR2 from the germline V gene are SNHLY and FYNNEI. The CDR3 nucleotides read TGTGCCGGCAGACGGAGCTCCTACAATGAGCAGTTCTTC. It is translated as CAGRRSSYNEQFF.

This chain uses TRBV6-5 with TRBJ1-1, with D possibly being TRBD1 (5 bases). Germline V gene lookup returns CDR1 MNHEY and CDR2 SVGAGI. This CDR3 spans 15 amino acids. V lost 5 bases, J lost 5 bases, and 18 bases lay in between. CDR3 bases: TGTGCCAGCAGTACCCGGGGCAGTCGGGGGACTGAAGCTTTCTTT. Residues: CASSTRGSRGTEAFF.

The genes are TRBV6-4 and TRBJ2-2, with D possibly matching TRBD2 (6 bases). V lost 6 bases and J 2 bases, leaving 13 bases between the germline ends. This CDR3 contains 15 residues. In germline, CDR1 is MRHNA, CDR2 SNTAGT. The CDR3 reads CASSIGTPNTGELFF. The CDR3 coding sequence is TGTGCCAGCAGCATCGGGACTCCCAACACCGGGGAGCTGTTTTTT.

This chain uses TRBV29-1 with TRBJ1-1, with 7 bases aligning to TRBD1. V lost 6 bases and J lost 2; bases outside the gene matches: 3. Per germline, CDR1 SQVTM and CDR2 ANQGSEA. The CDR3 loop spans 12 amino acids. The CDR3 loop is CSVAGGNTEAFF. The CDR3 DNA reads as TGCAGCGTCGCAGGGGGAAACACTGAAGCTTTCTTT.

The CDR3 DNA sequence: TGTGCCAGCAGTCGACTGACAGTAGCCAAAAACATTCAGTACTTC. Translation gives CASSRLTVAKNIQYF. The genes are TRBV28 and TRBJ2-4, with D tentatively TRBD1 (5 bases). Germline-derived CDR1 and CDR2 are MDHEN and SYDVKM. The ends were cut back, 5 bases at V and 0 bases at J, with 11 bases in the middle. CDR3 length: 15 residues.

In its sample, this clone was seen once. CDR3 coding DNA: TGTGCCACCAGCAGGGTCTTAGGGGTGGACTATGGCTACACCTTC. Translating gives CATSRVLGVDYGYTF. This chain uses TRBV15 with TRBJ1-2, with D perhaps matching TRBD1 (5 bases). This CDR3 comprises 15 residues. Germline assignment: CDR1 LNHNV and CDR2 YYDKDF (reference sequence). V lost 3 bases and J 3 bases, leaving 14 bases between the germline ends.

The chain carries TRBV29-1 and TRBJ1-2, with no clear D. Germline CDR1 SQVTM, CDR2 ANQGSEA. CDR3 size: 12 residues. Trimming took off 2 bases at V and 5 bases at J, with 9 bases between the two ends. The CDR3 sequence is CSVELTVYGYTF. The CDR3 region has the DNA TGCAGCGTTGAACTCACAGTTTATGGCTACACCTTC. The variable domain in full, completed from reference TRBV29-1 and TRBJ1-2, reads SAVISQKPSRDICQRGTSLTIQCQVDSQVTMMFWYRQQPGQSLTLIATANQGSEATYESGFVIDKFPISRPNLTFSTLTVSNMSPEDSSIYLCSVELTVYGYTFGSGTRLTVV.

The chain employs TRBV7-8 and TRBJ1-4; a possible D gene is TRBD1 (5 bases). There are 15 residues in the CDR3. Germline-derived CDR1 and CDR2 are SGHVS and FQNEAQ. The germline V and J ends were trimmed by 5 bases and 7 bases, with 17 bases remaining between them. CDR3 region: CASSVGLQGAEKLFF. DNA for the CDR3: TGTGCCAGCAGCGTAGGCCTTCAGGGCGCTGAAAAACTGTTTTTT.

The rearrangement links TRBV30 to TRBJ1-6; maybe TRBD1 (6 bases). V was pared by 4 bases and J by 4 bases, with 11 bases between. Germline CDR1 GTSNPN, CDR2 SVGIG (reference sequence). The CDR3 is 14 residues long. This CDR3 reads CAWKPGAYNSPLHF. CDR3 DNA: TGTGCCTGGAAACCAGGGGCTTATAATTCACCCCTCCACTTT.